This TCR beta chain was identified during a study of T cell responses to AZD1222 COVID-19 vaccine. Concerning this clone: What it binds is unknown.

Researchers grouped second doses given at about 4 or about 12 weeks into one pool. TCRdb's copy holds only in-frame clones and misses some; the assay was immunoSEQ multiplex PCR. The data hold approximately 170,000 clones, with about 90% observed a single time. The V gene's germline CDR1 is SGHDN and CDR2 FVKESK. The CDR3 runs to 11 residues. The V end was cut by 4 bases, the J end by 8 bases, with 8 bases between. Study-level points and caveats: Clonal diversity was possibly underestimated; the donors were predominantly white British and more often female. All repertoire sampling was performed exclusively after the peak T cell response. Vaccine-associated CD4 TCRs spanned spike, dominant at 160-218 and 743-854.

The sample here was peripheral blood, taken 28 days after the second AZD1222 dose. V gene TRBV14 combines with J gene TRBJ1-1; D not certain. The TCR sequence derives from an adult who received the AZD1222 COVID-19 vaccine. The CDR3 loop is CASSLGPEAFF. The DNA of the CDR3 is TGTGCCAGCAGCCTCGGGCCCGAAGCTTTCTTT. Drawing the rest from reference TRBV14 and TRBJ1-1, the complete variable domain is EAGVTQFPSHSVIEKGQTVTLRCDPISGHDNLYWYRRVMGKEIKFLLHFVKESKQDESGMPNNRFLAERTGGTYSTLKVQPAELEDSGVYFCASSLGPEAFFGQGTRLTVV.